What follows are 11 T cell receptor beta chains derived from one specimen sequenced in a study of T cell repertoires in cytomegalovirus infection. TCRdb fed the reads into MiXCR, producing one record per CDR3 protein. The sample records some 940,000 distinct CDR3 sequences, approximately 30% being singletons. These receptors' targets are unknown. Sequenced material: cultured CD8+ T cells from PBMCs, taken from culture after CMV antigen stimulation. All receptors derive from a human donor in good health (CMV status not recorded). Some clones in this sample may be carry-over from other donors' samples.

The CDR3 sequence: CARRKAPGGGQETQYF. The CDR3 nucleotides are TGTGCCAGGAGAAAAGCCCCGGGGGGCGGGCAAGAGACCCAGTACTTC. The chain carries TRBV6-1 and TRBJ2-5; D perhaps matches TRBD2 (7 bases). The CDR3 sequence is 16 residues long. Deletions cut 9 bases from V and 2 bases from J, with 22 bases between. CDR1 MNHNS and CDR2 SASEGT come from the germline V gene.

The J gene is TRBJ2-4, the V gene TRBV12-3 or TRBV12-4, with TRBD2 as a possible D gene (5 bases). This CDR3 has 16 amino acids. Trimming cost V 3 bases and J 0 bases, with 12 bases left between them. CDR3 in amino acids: CASSFERSLAKNIQYF. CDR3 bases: TGTGCCAGCAGTTTCGAGCGGTCGCTAGCCAAAAACATTCAGTACTTC.

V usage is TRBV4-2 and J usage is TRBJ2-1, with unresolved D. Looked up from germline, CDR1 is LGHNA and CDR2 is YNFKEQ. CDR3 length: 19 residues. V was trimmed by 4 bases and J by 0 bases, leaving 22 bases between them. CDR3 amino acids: CASSLGPLKASSSYNEQFF. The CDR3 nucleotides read TGTGCCAGCAGCCTGGGCCCTTTAAAGGCCTCTTCCTCCTACAATGAGCAGTTCTTC.

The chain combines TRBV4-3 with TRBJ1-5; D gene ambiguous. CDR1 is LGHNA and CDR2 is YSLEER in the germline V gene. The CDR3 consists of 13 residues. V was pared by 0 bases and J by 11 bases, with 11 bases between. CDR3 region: CASSQELKEAQHF. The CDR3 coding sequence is TGCGCCAGCAGCCAAGAGTTGAAGGAAGCCCAGCATTTT.

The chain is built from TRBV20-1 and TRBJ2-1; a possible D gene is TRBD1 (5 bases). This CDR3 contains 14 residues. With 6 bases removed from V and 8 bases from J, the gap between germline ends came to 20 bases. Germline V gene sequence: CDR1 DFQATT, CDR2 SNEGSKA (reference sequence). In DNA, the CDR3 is TGCAGTGCACCTGTACGGACACGTCCGGATGAGCAGTTCTTC. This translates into CSAPVRTRPDEQFF.

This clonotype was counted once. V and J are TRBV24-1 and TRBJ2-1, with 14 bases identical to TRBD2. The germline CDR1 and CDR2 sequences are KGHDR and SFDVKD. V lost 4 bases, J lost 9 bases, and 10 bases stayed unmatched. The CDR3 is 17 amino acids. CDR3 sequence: CATSDLPTSGGEVEQFF. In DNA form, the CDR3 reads TGTGCCACCAGTGACCTCCCGACTAGCGGGGGGGAGGTTGAGCAGTTCTTC.

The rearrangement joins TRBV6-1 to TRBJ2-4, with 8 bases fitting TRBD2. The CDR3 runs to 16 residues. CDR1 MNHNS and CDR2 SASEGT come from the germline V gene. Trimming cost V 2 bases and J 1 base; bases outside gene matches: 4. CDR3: CASSEPGGGAKNIQYF. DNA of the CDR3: TGTGCCAGCAGTGAACCGGGCGGGGGGGCCAAAAACATTCAGTACTTC.

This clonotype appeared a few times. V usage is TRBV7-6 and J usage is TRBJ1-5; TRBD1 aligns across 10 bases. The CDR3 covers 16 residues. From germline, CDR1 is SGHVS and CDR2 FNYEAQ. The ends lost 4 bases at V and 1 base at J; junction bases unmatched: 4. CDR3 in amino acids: CASSYGQGGSNQPQHF. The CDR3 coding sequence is TGTGCCAGCAGCTACGGACAGGGGGGGAGCAATCAGCCCCAGCATTTT.

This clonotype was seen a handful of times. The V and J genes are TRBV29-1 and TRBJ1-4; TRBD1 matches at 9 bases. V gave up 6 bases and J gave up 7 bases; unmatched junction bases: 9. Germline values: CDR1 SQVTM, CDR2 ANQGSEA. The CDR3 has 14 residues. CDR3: CSVRVLDRGEKLFF. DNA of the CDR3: TGCAGCGTGAGGGTACTGGACAGGGGTGAAAAACTGTTTTTT.

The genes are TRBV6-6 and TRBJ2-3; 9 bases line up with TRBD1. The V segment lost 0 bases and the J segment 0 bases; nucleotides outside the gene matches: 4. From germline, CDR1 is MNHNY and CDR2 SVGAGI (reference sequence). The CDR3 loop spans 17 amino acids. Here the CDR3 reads CASSYSRTGASTDTQYF. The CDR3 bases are TGTGCCAGCAGTTACTCCCGGACAGGGGCCAGCACAGATACGCAGTATTTT.

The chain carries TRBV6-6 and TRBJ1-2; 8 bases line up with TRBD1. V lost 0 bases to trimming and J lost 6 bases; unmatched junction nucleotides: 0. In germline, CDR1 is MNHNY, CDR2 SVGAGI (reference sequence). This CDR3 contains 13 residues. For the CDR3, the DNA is TGTGCCAGCAGTTACTCGGGACAGGATGGCTACACCTTC. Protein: CASSYSGQDGYTF.